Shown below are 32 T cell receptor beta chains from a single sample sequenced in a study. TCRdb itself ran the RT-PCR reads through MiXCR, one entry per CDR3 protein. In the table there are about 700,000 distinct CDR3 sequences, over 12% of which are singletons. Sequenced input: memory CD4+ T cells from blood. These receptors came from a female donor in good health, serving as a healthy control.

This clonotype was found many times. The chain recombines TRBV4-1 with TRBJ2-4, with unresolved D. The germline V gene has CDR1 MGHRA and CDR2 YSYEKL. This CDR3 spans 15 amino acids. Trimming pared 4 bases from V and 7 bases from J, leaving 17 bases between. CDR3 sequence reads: CASSPLEGSKNIQYF. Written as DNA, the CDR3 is TGCGCCAGCAGCCCCTTGGAAGGGTCGAAGAACATTCAGTACTTC.

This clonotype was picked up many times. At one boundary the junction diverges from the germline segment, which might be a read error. CDR3 in DNA: TGTGCTAGCAGCGTAAGACTAGCGGGAGTGAACGAGCAGTACTTC. Its translation: CASSVRLAGVNEQYF. This chain links TRBV7-7 with TRBJ2-7; TRBD2 matches 12 bases. This CDR3 is built from 15 residues. In germline, CDR1 is SSHAT, CDR2 FNYEAQ (reference sequence).

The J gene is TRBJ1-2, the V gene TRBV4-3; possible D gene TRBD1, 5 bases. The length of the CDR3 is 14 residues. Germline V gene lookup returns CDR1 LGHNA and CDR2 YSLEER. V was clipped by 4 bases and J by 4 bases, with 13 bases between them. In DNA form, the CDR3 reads TGCGCCAGCAGCCCGGGACTGGAAAGCTATGGCTACACCTTC. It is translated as CASSPGLESYGYTF.

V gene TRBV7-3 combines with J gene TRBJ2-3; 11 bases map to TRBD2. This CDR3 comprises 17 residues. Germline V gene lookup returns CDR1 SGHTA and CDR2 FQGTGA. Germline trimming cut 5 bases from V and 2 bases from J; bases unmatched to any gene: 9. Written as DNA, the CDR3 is TGTGCCAGCAGCCAAGTTTCTAGCGGGAGGTACACAGATACGCAGTATTTT. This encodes CASSQVSSGRYTDTQYF.

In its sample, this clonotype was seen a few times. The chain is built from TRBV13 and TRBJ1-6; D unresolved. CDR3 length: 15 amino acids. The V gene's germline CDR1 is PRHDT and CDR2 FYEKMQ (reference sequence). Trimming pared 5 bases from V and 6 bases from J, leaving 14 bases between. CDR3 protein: CASSGRHILNSPLHF. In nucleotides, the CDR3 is TGTGCCAGCAGCGGGAGACATATCCTTAATTCACCCCTCCACTTT. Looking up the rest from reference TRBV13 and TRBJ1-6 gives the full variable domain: AAGVIQSPRHLIKEKRETATLKCYPIPRHDTVYWYQQGPGQDPQFLISFYEKMQSDKGSIPDRFSAQQFSDYHSELNMSSLELGDSALYFCASSGRHILNSPLHFGNGTRLTVT.

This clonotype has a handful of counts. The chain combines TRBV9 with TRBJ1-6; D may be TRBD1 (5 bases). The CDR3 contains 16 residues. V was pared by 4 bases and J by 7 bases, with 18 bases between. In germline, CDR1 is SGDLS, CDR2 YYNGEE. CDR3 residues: CASSISPGTENSPLHF. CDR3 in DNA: TGTGCCAGCAGCATCTCCCCCGGGACGGAGAATTCACCCCTCCACTTT.

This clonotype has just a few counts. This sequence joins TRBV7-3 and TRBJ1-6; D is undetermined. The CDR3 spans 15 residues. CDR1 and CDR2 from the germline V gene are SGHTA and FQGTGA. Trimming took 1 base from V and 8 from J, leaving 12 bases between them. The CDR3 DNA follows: TGTGCCAGCAGCTTAATGGCAGTCGGCGATTCACCCCTCCACTTT. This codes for CASSLMAVGDSPLHF.

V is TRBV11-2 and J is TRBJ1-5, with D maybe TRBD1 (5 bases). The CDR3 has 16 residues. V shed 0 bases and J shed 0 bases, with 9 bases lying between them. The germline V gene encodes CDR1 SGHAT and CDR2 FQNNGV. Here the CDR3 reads CASSLDRVSSNQPQHF. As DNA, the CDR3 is TGTGCCAGCAGCTTAGACAGGGTCTCTAGCAATCAGCCCCAGCATTTT.

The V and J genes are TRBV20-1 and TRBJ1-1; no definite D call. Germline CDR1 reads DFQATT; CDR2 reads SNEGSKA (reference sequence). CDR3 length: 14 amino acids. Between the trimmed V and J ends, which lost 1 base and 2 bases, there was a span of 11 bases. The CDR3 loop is CSARVAGANTEAFF. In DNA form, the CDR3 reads TGCAGTGCTAGAGTGGCGGGCGCAAACACTGAAGCTTTCTTT.

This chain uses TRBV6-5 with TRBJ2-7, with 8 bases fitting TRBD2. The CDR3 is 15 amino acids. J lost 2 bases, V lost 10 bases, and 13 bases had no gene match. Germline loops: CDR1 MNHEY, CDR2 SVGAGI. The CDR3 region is CATRREREQTYEQYF. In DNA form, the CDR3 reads TGTGCCACCCGGAGAGAGCGGGAGCAAACCTACGAGCAGTACTTC.

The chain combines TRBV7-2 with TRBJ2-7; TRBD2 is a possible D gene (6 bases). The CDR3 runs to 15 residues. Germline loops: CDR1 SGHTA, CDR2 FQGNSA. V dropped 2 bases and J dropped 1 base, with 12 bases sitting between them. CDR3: CASSLRAGLSYEQYF. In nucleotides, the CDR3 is TGTGCCAGCAGCTTACGGGCGGGACTGTCCTACGAGCAGTACTTC.

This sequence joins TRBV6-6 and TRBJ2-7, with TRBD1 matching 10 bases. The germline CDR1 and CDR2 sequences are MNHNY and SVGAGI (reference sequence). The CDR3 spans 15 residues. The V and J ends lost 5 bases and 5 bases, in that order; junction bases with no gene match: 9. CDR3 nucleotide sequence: TGTGCCAGCAGTACTACCCGGACAGGGGGGGACGAGCAGTACTTC. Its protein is CASSTTRTGGDEQYF.

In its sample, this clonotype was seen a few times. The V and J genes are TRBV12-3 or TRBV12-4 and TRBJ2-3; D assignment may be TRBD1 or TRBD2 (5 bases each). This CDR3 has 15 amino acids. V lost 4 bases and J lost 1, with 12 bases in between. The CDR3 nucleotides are TGTGCCAGCAGTTGGGGGAATAGCGGCACAGATACGCAGTATTTT. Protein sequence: CASSWGNSGTDTQYF.

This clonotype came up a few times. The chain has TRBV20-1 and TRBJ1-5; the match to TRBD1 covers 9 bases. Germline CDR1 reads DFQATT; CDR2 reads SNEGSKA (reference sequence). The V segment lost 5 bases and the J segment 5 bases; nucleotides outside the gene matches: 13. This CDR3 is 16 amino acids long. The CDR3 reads CSAASRPGQGDQPQHF. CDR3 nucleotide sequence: TGCAGTGCTGCCTCCCGGCCGGGACAGGGAGATCAGCCCCAGCATTTT.

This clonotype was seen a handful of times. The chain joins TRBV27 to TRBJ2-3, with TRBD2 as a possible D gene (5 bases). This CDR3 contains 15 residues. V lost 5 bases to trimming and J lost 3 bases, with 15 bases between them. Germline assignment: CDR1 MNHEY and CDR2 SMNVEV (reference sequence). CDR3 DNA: TGTGCCAGCAGTCTCAGGTTTGAGGGTACAGATACGCAGTATTTT. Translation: CASSLRFEGTDTQYF.

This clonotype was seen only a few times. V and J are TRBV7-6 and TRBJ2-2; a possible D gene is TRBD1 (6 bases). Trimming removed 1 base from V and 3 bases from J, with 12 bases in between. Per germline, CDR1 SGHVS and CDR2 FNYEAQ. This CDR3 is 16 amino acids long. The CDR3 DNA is TGTGCCAGCAGCTTAGAGGACAGTTCACACACCGGGGAGCTGTTTTTT. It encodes CASSLEDSSHTGELFF.

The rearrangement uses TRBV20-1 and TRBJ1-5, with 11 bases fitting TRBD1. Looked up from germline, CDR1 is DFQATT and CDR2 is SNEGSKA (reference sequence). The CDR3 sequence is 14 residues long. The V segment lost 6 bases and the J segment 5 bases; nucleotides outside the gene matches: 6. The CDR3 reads CSASGTGGHQPQHF. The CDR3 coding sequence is TGCAGTGCGTCCGGGACAGGGGGACATCAGCCCCAGCATTTT.

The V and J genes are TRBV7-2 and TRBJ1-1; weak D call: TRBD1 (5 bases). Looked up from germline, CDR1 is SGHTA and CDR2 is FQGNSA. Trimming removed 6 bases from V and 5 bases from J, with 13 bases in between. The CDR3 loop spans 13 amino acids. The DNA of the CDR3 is TGTGCCAGCAGTTACAGGCGGCAGACTGAAGCTTTCTTT. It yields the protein CASSYRRQTEAFF.

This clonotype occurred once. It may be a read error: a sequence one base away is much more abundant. The CDR3 region is CSVAPGLASTDKQYF. CDR3 DNA: TGCAGCGTCGCCCCGGGGCTAGCGAGCACAGATAAGCAGTATTTT. The rearrangement links TRBV29-1 to TRBJ2-3; D possibly corresponds to TRBD2 (6 bases). The germline V gene encodes CDR1 SQVTM and CDR2 ANQGSEA. CDR3 length: 15 amino acids.

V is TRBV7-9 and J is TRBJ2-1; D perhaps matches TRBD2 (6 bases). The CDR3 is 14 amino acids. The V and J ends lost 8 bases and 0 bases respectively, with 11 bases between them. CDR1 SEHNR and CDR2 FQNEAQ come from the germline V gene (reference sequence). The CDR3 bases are TGTGCCAGCCCGATAGCGGCCTCCTACAATGAGCAGTTCTTC. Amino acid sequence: CASPIAASYNEQFF.

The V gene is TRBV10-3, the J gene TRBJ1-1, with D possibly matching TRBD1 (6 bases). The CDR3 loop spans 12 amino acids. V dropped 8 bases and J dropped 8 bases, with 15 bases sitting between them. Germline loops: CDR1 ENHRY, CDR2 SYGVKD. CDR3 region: CAIGPPTGEAFF. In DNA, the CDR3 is TGTGCCATCGGACCCCCCACAGGGGAAGCTTTCTTT.

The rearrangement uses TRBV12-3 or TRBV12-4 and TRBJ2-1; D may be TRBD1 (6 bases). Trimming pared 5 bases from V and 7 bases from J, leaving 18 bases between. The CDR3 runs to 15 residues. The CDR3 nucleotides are TGTGCCAGCAGTAAACAGGGTGGAGGCTGGAATGAGCAGTTCTTC. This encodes CASSKQGGGWNEQFF.

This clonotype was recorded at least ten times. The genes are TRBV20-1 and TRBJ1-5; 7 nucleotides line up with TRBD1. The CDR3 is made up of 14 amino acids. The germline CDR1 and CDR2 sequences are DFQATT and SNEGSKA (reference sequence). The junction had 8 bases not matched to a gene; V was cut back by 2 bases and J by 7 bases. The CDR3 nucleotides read TGCAGTGCTAGAAGGTTACAACAGGGGCAGCCCCAGCATTTT. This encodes CSARRLQQGQPQHF.

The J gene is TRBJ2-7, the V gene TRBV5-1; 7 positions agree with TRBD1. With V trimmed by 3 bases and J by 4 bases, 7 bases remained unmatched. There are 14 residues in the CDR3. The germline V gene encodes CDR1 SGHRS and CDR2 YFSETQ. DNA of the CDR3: TGCGCCAGCAGCTCCGGACAGGACCCTTACGAGCAGTACTTC. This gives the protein CASSSGQDPYEQYF.

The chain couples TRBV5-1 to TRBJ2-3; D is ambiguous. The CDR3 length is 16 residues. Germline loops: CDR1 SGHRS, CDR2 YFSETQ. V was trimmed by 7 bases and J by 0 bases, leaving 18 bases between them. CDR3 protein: CASALRPTTSTDTQYF. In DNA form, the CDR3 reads TGCGCCAGCGCCCTTCGGCCGACGACTAGCACAGATACGCAGTATTTT. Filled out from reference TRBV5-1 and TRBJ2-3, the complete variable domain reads KAGVTQTPRYLIKTRGQQVTLSCSPISGHRSVSWYQQTPGQGLQFLFEYFSETQRNKGNFPGRFSGRQFSNSRSEMNVSTLELGDSALYLCASALRPTTSTDTQYFGPGTRLTVL.

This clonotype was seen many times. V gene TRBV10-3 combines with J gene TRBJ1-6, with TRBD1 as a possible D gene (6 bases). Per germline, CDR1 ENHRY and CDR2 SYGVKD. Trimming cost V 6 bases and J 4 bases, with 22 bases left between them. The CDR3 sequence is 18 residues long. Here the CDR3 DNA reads TGTGCCATCAGGGTCGTCGGACAGTCTCCGGTTTATAATTCACCCCTCCACTTT. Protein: CAIRVVGQSPVYNSPLHF.

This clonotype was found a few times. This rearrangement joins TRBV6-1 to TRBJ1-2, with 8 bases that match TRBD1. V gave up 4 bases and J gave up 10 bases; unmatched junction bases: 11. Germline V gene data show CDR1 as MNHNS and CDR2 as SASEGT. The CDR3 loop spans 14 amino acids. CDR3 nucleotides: TGTGCCAGCAGTGCCATGACAGGGGCGGGAGCCTACACCTTC. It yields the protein CASSAMTGAGAYTF.

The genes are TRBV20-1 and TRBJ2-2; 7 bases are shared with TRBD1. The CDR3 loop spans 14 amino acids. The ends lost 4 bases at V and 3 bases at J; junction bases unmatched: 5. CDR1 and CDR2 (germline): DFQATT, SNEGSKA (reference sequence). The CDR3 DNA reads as TGCAGTGCTATAAGAGACAGGGACACCGGGGAGCTGTTTTTT. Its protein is CSAIRDRDTGELFF.

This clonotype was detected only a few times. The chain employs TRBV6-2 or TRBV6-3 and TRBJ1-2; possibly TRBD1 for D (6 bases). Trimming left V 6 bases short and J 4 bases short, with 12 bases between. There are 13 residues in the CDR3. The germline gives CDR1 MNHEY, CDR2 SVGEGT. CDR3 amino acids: CASSLQGTYGYTF. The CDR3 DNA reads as TGTGCCAGCAGCTTACAGGGAACCTATGGCTACACCTTC.

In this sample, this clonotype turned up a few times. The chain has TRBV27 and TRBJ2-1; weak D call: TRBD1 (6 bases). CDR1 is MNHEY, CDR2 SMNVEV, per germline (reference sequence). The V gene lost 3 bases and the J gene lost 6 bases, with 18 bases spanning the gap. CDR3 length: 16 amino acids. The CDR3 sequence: CASSFFGRGISNEQFF. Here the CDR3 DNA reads TGTGCCAGCAGTTTCTTTGGCAGGGGAATATCCAATGAGCAGTTCTTC.

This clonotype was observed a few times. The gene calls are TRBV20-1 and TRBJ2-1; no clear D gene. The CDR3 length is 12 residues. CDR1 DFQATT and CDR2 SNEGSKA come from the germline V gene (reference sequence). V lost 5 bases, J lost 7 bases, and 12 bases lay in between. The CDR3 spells CSALYSVNEQFF. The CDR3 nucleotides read TGCAGTGCTCTGTACAGCGTAAATGAGCAGTTCTTC.

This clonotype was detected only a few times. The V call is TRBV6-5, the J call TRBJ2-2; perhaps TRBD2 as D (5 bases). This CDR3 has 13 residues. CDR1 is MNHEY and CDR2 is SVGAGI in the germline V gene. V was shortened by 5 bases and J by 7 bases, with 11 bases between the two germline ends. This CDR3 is CASSALGNGELFF. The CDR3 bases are TGTGCCAGCAGTGCACTCGGGAACGGGGAGCTGTTTTTT.